This entry concerns a single TCR beta chain. What it binds is unknown. The length of the CDR3 is 15 residues. V was cut by 0 bases and J by 7 bases, with 15 bases left in between. Germline CDR1 reads MNHEY; CDR2 reads SVGAGI. The data belong to a study of shared clonotypes between healthy human individuals. On the study more broadly: The study drew on a couple of women and three men aged 18 to 49 as donors. Per donor, CD8 memory used one plate, CD8 naive used two, CD4 memory used three and CD4 naive used three. Notes on the study in general: Only blood was sampled; tissue repertoires likely differ.

In the sorted-subset replicate PCRs, around 200 ng DNA, tens of thousands of T cell genomes, was used. TCRdb keeps only in-frame clones here, not all; method: immunoSEQ multiplex PCR. The sample yields 2 million to 2.5 million clones, approximately 93% seen once. The source of this sequence is a man younger than 30 in good health. Some clones in this sample may be carry-over from other donors' samples. The sequenced sample consisted of naive CD4+ T cells from PBMCs. Noted subset: CD45RA+ positively selected. This chain links TRBV6-5 with TRBJ1-2, with D possibly being TRBD1 (5 bases). For the CDR3, the DNA is TGTGCCAGCAGTTACTCGAACGTGGGGGGAGGTGGCTACACCTTC. Protein: CASSYSNVGGGGYTF.